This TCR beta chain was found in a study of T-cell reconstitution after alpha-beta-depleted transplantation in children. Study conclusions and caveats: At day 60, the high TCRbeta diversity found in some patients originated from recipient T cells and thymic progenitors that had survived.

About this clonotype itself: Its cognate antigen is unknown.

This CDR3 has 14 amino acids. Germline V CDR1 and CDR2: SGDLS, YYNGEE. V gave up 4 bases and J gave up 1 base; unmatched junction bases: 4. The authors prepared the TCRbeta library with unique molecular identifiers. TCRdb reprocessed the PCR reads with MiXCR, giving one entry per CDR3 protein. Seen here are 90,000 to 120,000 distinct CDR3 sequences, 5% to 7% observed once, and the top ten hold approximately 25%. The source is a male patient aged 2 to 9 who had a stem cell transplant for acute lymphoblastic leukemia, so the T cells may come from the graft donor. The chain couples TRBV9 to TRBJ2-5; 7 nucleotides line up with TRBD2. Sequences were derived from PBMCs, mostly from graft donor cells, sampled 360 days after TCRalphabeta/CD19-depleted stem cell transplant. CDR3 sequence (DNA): TGTGCCAGCAGCCCTAGCGGATTCCAAGAGACCCAGTACTTC. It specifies CASSPSGFQETQYF.